A selection of T cell receptor beta chains follows, all from one sample in a study of T cell responses to AZD1222 COVID-19 vaccine. Generated by immunoSEQ multiplex PCR, the TCRdb table keeps only in-frame clones and is missing some. The sample lists roughly 190,000 clones; more than 85% were seen once. The sequencing used peripheral blood, collected 28 days after the second AZD1222 dose. These TCRs come from an adult who received the AZD1222 COVID-19 vaccine. The CDR3 runs from the conserved cysteine through the conserved F or W. A D gene is named only where the DNA matches it firmly. Rows may omit the clone size; those that give it use once, few, many or a size class.

j_call	v_call	clone_size	d_call	cdr3_nt	cdr3_aa
TRBJ1-2	TRBV19	-	-	TGTGCCAGTAAAAGGGGGGGATCTAACTATGGCTACACCTTC	CASKRGGSNYGYTF
TRBJ1-5	TRBV28	-	-	TGTGCCAGCAGGGGAACCTGGGGAGCTCAGCCCCAGCATTTT	CASRGTWGAQPQHF
TRBJ1-2	TRBV30	-	-	TGTGCCTGGAGTGTCCCACGGACAGAAATTTATGGCTACACCTTC	CAWSVPRTEIYGYTF
TRBJ2-7	TRBV28	-	-	TGTGCCAGCAGTTTAAGCCGGGCCCAAAGTAGCTACGAGCAGTACTTC	CASSLSRAQSSYEQYF
TRBJ2-4	TRBV6-5	-	-	TGTGCCAGCAGCGACGGGAACATTCAGTACTTC	CASSDGNIQYF
TRBJ2-7	TRBV19	-	-	TGTGCCAGTAGACGAACAGGGATAAGTTACGAGCAGTACTTC	CASRRTGISYEQYF
TRBJ1-5	TRBV4-1	-	-	TGCGCCAGCAGCCAAGATCCCCGGGACGGAGCGTTCCGGCAGCCCCAGCATTTT	CASSQDPRDGAFRQPQHF
TRBJ1-1	TRBV10-2	-	TRBD1	TGCGCCAGCACAATGACAGGGATCAACACTGAAGCTTTCTTT	CASTMTGINTEAFF
TRBJ2-2	TRBV29-1	-	-	TGCAGCGTTGTGGGATCGGGAGTCCCCGGGGAGCTGTTTTTT	CSVVGSGVPGELFF
TRBJ2-2	TRBV9	-	TRBD2	TGTGCCAGCAGCGTAGAAACTAGCGGGAACACCGGGGAGCTGTTTTTT	CASSVETSGNTGELFF
TRBJ2-5	TRBV11-2	-	-	TGTGCCAGCAGCTTAGACGGAGGGCCCCAAGAGACCCAGTACTTC	CASSLDGGPQETQYF
TRBJ1-2	TRBV5-1	once	TRBD1	TGCGCCAGCAGCCGGAGCAGGGGGCAAGGATATGGCTACACCTTC	CASSRSRGQGYGYTF
TRBJ2-5	TRBV11-3	-	-	TGTGCCAGCAGCTTTCTAGAGGCGGAGACCCAGTACTTC	CASSFLEAETQYF
TRBJ2-3	TRBV11-2	once	TRBD2	TGTGCCAGCAGCTTAGAAGTAGCGGGAGGGCGGGATACGCAGTATTTT	CASSLEVAGGRDTQYF
TRBJ1-5	TRBV7-8	-	-	TGTGCCAGCAGCTTGGGGGGCGGGCAGCCCCAGCATTTT	CASSLGGGQPQHF
TRBJ2-1	TRBV27	-	TRBD2	TGTGCCAGCAGTTTAAATAGCGGGCGGGTCTACAATGAGCAGTTCTTC	CASSLNSGRVYNEQFF
TRBJ2-3	TRBV5-4	-	-	TGTGCCAGCAGCTTTGGGCTGACAGATACGCAGTATTTT	CASSFGLTDTQYF
TRBJ1-1	TRBV5-1	-	-	TGCGCCAGCAGCTTGGGGGTAGAGATGAACACTGAAGCTTTCTTT	CASSLGVEMNTEAFF
TRBJ2-7	TRBV14	-	-	TGTGCCAGCAGCCAAATGTGGGCCGGACAGTCCTACGAGCAGTACTTC	CASSQMWAGQSYEQYF
TRBJ2-7	TRBV20-1	few	TRBD1	TGCAGTGCTAGTGACTCGGGACAGGACCCTAGAGAGCAGTACTTC	CSASDSGQDPREQYF
TRBJ2-5	TRBV18	-	-	TGTGCCAGCTCACCGGTATCGCAGTACCAAGAGACCCAGTACTTC	CASSPVSQYQETQYF
TRBJ1-2	TRBV5-6	-	TRBD1	TGTGCCAGCAGCCCAGGGGGCAGGGGTAACTATGGCTACACCTTC	CASSPGGRGNYGYTF
TRBJ1-1	TRBV7-6	-	-	TGTGCCAGCAGCTTAGTGCCCGGGGGCCTCACTGAAGCTTTCTTT	CASSLVPGGLTEAFF
TRBJ1-3	TRBV7-8	-	-	TGTGCCAGCAGCCCCCAGGGGCTCCCCTCTGGAAACACCATATATTTT	CASSPQGLPSGNTIYF
TRBJ2-2	TRBV6-5	-	-	TGTGCCAGCGTGGGCAGCCTGAACACCGGGGAGCTGTTTTTT	CASVGSLNTGELFF
TRBJ1-2	TRBV12-3/TRBV12-4	-	-	TGTGCCAGCAGTCCCTTCAGCGGCTACACCTTC	CASSPFSGYTF
TRBJ2-1	TRBV7-9	-	TRBD2	TGTGCCAGCAGCCCGCGAACCCGGGCTAGCGGGAGAAACAATGAGCAGTTCTTC	CASSPRTRASGRNNEQFF
TRBJ2-7	TRBV7-3	-	-	TGTGCCAGCAGCTTAAGGGACGGTCAAGACGAGCAGTACTTC	CASSLRDGQDEQYF
TRBJ2-1	TRBV10-3	-	-	TGTGCCATCAGCGGGAGCAATGAGCAGTTCTTC	CAISGSNEQFF
TRBJ2-3	TRBV5-4	-	-	TGTGCTATCGGGGAAGGCACAGATACGCAGTATTTT	CAIGEGTDTQYF
TRBJ2-1	TRBV6-4	-	-	TGTGCCAGCAGTGACTCGATGGCAGGGTCCTACAATGAGCAGTTCTTC	CASSDSMAGSYNEQFF
TRBJ1-5	TRBV5-1	-	-	TGCGCCAGCAGCTTGGTGGGGTCTGCGAATCAGCCCCAGCATTTT	CASSLVGSANQPQHF
TRBJ2-1	TRBV28	-	TRBD2	TGTGCCAGCAGTCGGCGGGTTTTAGCGGGATTAAACTACAATGAGCAGTTCTTC	CASSRRVLAGLNYNEQFF
TRBJ2-3	TRBV19	-	-	TGTGCCAGTAGTATAGATGGGGCTGGGAGAAATACGCAGTATTTT	CASSIDGAGRNTQYF
TRBJ2-7	TRBV27	-	-	TGTGCCAGCAGCCGGAGGGGGGAGGCCTACGAGCAGTACTTC	CASSRRGEAYEQYF
TRBJ2-5	TRBV19	-	-	TGTGCCAGTAGTATAGCTCAGGGTCCGGAGACCCAGTACTTC	CASSIAQGPETQYF
TRBJ2-7	TRBV7-6	-	-	TGTGCCAGCAGCTCCGACCCTGGGCGCGAGCAGTACTTC	CASSSDPGREQYF
TRBJ2-5	TRBV9	-	-	TGTGCCAGCAGCGTAAGCAGGGGAGAGACCCAGTACTTC	CASSVSRGETQYF
TRBJ2-1	TRBV25-1	-	TRBD2	TGTGCCAGCAGTGAAGGAACTAGCGGGAGCTCCTACAATGAGCAGTTCTTC	CASSEGTSGSSYNEQFF
TRBJ2-3	TRBV15	-	TRBD1	TGTGCCACCAGCAGAGATCCAGGGGGAACAGATACGCAGTATTTT	CATSRDPGGTDTQYF